Shown below are 12 T cell receptor beta chains from a single sample sequenced in a study of blood T cell repertoires in COVID-19 (dated by TCRdb to 2019 to 2021). Receptors were amplified or captured by the immunoSEQ multiplex PCR assay. TCRdb retrieved this table from immuneACCESS and kept in-frame rearrangements only. Not all clones are present; in checked studies, unresolved V genes account for under half, and no reason is known for the remainder. This sample lists some 85,000 clones; about 74% were detected once. The ten largest make up roughly 53% of the sample. The source material was peripheral blood. These receptors were collected from a human donor in a cohort sampled during active COVID-19.

The gene calls are TRBV19 and TRBJ2-1; 10 bases are shared with TRBD1. V lost 7 bases and J lost 8; bases outside the gene matches: 11. The germline CDR1 and CDR2 sequences are LNHDA and SQIVND (reference sequence). The length of the CDR3 is 15 residues. The CDR3 loop reads CASTKRRDRGDEQFF. The CDR3 DNA follows: TGTGCCAGTACCAAACGAAGGGACAGGGGCGATGAGCAGTTCTTC.

This clone was detected only once. The rearrangement links TRBV29-1 to TRBJ2-7, with D unclear. Germline CDR1 SQVTM, CDR2 ANQGSEA. This CDR3 comprises 12 residues. Deletions cut 4 bases from V and 2 bases from J, with 9 bases between. The CDR3 region is CSVGQSPYEQYF. CDR3 DNA: TGCAGCGTTGGGCAGTCCCCCTACGAGCAGTACTTC.

The chain has TRBV9 and TRBJ2-2, with 7 bases fitting TRBD2. Germline CDR1 is SGDLS and CDR2 is YYNGEE. J gave up 10 bases and V 0 bases, and 12 bases lay outside the gene matches. CDR3 length: 16 amino acids. The CDR3 nucleotides read TGTGCCAGCAGCGTAGCCCCGGGACTAAGAGAGGAGGAGCTGTTTTTT. Its translation: CASSVAPGLREEELFF.

This clone was counted at least ten times. Other DNA sequences within the sample encode an identical CDR3. CDR3: CASSPRDSSYEQYF. CDR3 DNA sequence: TGTGCCAGCAGTCCCCGGGACAGCTCCTACGAGCAGTACTTC. The rearrangement joins TRBV7-8 to TRBJ2-7, with 7 positions matching TRBD1. The CDR3 consists of 14 residues. J was trimmed by 0 bases and V by 6 bases; bases with no gene match: 5. Looked up from germline, CDR1 is SGHVS and CDR2 is FQNEAQ.

The CDR3 DNA follows: TGCGCCAGCAGCCAAGACATACAGTCGAACACTGAAGCTTTCTTT. Amino acids: CASSQDIQSNTEAFF. V and J are TRBV4-1 and TRBJ1-1; no clear D. In germline, CDR1 is MGHRA, CDR2 YSYEKL. The CDR3 has 15 amino acids. Trimming removed 0 bases from V and 1 base from J, with 9 bases in between.

The chain carries TRBV18 and TRBJ1-3, with 8 bases matching TRBD1. CDR1 and CDR2 from the germline V gene are KGHSH and LQKENI. The junction had 5 bases not matched to a gene; V was cut back by 6 bases and J by 4 bases. This CDR3 has 14 amino acids. The CDR3 loop reads CASSRTGSGNTIYF. In nucleotides, the CDR3 is TGTGCCAGCTCGCGGACAGGGTCCGGAAACACCATATATTTT. The full variable domain, its missing parts supplied by reference TRBV18 and TRBJ1-3, is NAGVMQNPRHLVRRRGQEARLRCSPMKGHSHVYWYRQLPEEGLKFMVYLQKENIIDESGMPKERFSAEFPKEGPSILRIQQVVRGDSAAYFCASSRTGSGNTIYFGEGSWLTVV.

This clone is a singleton in its sample. This chain uses TRBV18 with TRBJ1-5, with TRBD1 matching 7 bases. The V and J ends lost 8 bases and 5 bases, in that order; junction bases with no gene match: 6. The V gene's germline CDR1 is KGHSH and CDR2 LQKENI. The CDR3 extends over 13 amino acids. CDR3 region: CASRQGMDQPQHF. Written as DNA, the CDR3 is TGTGCCAGCCGACAGGGAATGGATCAGCCCCAGCATTTT.

The chain combines TRBV7-8 with TRBJ2-1; 11 bases map to TRBD2. J gave up 5 bases and V 1 base, and 10 bases lay outside the gene matches. Germline values: CDR1 SGHVS, CDR2 FQNEAQ. The CDR3 has 18 residues. Written as DNA, the CDR3 is TGTGCCAGCAGCTTAGGGCTAGCGGGAGGCTATTGGAACAATGAGCAGTTCTTC. Encoded protein: CASSLGLAGGYWNNEQFF.

This clone was detected a few times. The CDR3, as DNA: TGTGCCACCAGCAGAGATGGGAGCTCTGGAAACACCATATATTTT. Translating gives CATSRDGSSGNTIYF. The gene calls are TRBV15 and TRBJ1-3, with D hard to call. Germline CDR1 LNHNV, CDR2 YYDKDF (reference sequence). Between the trimmed V and J ends, which lost 0 bases and 0 bases, there was a span of 6 bases. The CDR3 covers 15 residues. The whole variable domain, filled in from reference TRBV15 and TRBJ1-3, reads DAMVIQNPRYQVTQFGKPVTLSCSQTLNHNVMYWYQQKSSQAPKLLFHYYDKDFNNEADTPDNFQSRRPNTSFCFLDIRSPGLGDTAMYLCATSRDGSSGNTIYFGEGSWLTVV.

The chain employs TRBV15 and TRBJ1-3; no clear D. Trimming left V 1 base short and J 6 bases short, with 7 bases between. This CDR3 spans 13 amino acids. The germline V gene encodes CDR1 LNHNV and CDR2 YYDKDF (reference sequence). The CDR3, as DNA: TGTGCCACCAGCAGAGGTACTGAAAACACCATATATTTT. This sequence encodes CATSRGTENTIYF.

J is TRBJ2-1 and V is TRBV4-3; tentatively, D is TRBD2 (7 bases). The V gene lost 1 base and the J gene lost 9 bases, with 19 bases spanning the gap. Germline-derived CDR1 and CDR2 are LGHNA and YSLEER. This CDR3 has 16 residues. CDR3 residues: CASSQVGGRGMGEQFF. CDR3 nucleotide sequence: TGCGCCAGCAGCCAAGTTGGGGGGCGGGGGATGGGTGAGCAGTTCTTC.

The CDR3: CSVGQASRNTIYF. The CDR3 DNA reads TGCAGCGTTGGACAGGCCTCGAGAAACACCATATATTTT. The chain employs TRBV29-1 and TRBJ1-3, with D perhaps TRBD1 (6 bases). Germline V CDR1 and CDR2: SQVTM, ANQGSEA. Deletions cut 4 bases from V and 5 bases from J, with 12 bases between. The CDR3 extends over 13 amino acids. The variable domain in full, with the rest retrieved from reference TRBV29-1 and TRBJ1-3, is SAVISQKPSRDICQRGTSLTIQCQVDSQVTMMFWYRQQPGQSLTLIATANQGSEATYESGFVIDKFPISRPNLTFSTLTVSNMSPEDSSIYLCSVGQASRNTIYFGEGSWLTVV.